These 8 T cell receptor beta chains share one sample of origin, sequenced in a study of blood T cell repertoires in COVID-19. TCRdb's table, derived via immunoSEQ multiplex PCR, lists solely in-frame clones and lacks some. The data show over 35,000 clones, about 83% seen once. Material for sequencing was peripheral blood. These TCRs come from a middle-aged man with COVID-19, enrolled during active disease.

V and J are TRBV27 and TRBJ2-7, with 8 nucleotides matching TRBD1. The CDR3 contains 13 residues. The germline V gene has CDR1 MNHEY and CDR2 SMNVEV (reference sequence). Trimming took 6 bases from V and 5 from J; bases not matched to a gene: 6. CDR3 sequence: CASSQGQGHEQYF. In DNA form, the CDR3 reads TGTGCCAGCAGCCAAGGACAGGGCCACGAGCAGTACTTC.

The chain is built from TRBV6-5 and TRBJ1-6; D perhaps matches TRBD1 (6 bases). The V gene's germline CDR1 is MNHEY and CDR2 SVGAGI. This CDR3 has 15 amino acids. The V and J ends lost 5 bases and 10 bases respectively, with 18 bases between them. The CDR3: CASSRDTAARSPLHF. CDR3 nucleotides: TGTGCCAGCAGTAGGGACACCGCGGCTAGGTCACCCCTCCACTTT.

V is TRBV5-6 and J is TRBJ1-6; 7 bases match TRBD1. The CDR3 runs to 18 residues. The V gene's germline CDR1 is SGHDT and CDR2 YYEEEE. The junction had 11 bases not matched to a gene; V was cut back by 4 bases and J by 1 base. The CDR3 bases are TGTGCCAGCAGCCCCTGGGACAGCGTCAGGTCCTATAATTCACCCCTCCACTTT. Protein: CASSPWDSVRSYNSPLHF.

This chain uses TRBV29-1 with TRBJ2-1; D may be TRBD1 (6 bases). The CDR3 runs to 14 residues. Per germline, CDR1 SQVTM and CDR2 ANQGSEA. V gave up 6 bases and J gave up 0 bases, with 12 bases separating them. CDR3 sequence: CSVDQGLSYNEQFF. The CDR3 region has the DNA TGCAGCGTCGACCAGGGGCTCTCCTACAATGAGCAGTTCTTC.

CDR3 region: CASRATGNTEAFF. The CDR3 DNA follows: TGTGCCAGCAGAGCTACAGGGAATACTGAAGCTTTCTTT. The V call is TRBV27, the J call TRBJ1-1; D is perhaps TRBD1 (6 bases). V was trimmed by 6 bases and J by 5 bases, leaving 13 bases between them. This CDR3 contains 13 residues. Germline V gene data show CDR1 as MNHEY and CDR2 as SMNVEV (reference sequence).

The CDR3 region has the DNA TGTGCCAGCAGTTACGGAGAGAACACTGAAGCTTTCTTT. Its protein product is CASSYGENTEAFF. The V gene is TRBV6-6, the J gene TRBJ1-1; D unclear. From germline, CDR1 is MNHNY and CDR2 SVGAGI (reference sequence). Trimming removed 2 bases at V and 1 base at J, with 5 bases between. This CDR3 comprises 13 residues.

The chain carries TRBV24-1 and TRBJ2-5; the D gene is possibly TRBD1 (6 bases). Germline loops: CDR1 KGHDR, CDR2 SFDVKD. Trimming took 3 bases from V and 5 from J, leaving 18 bases between them. The CDR3 totals 16 residues. CDR3 DNA: TGTGCCACCAGTGATACCCGGGCCCCGGACAGCGAGACCCAGTACTTC. It specifies CATSDTRAPDSETQYF.

The rearrangement joins TRBV3-1 (or the pseudogene TRBV3-2) to TRBJ2-1, with a weak D call TRBD1 (7 bases). CDR3 length equals 16 residues. The V end lost 4 bases, the J end lost 4 bases, and 17 bases lay between the germline ends. Per germline, CDR1 LGHDT and CDR2 YNNKEL (reference sequence). The CDR3 protein is CASSPYGGTAYNEQFF. The CDR3 coding sequence is TGTGCCAGCAGCCCCTATGGGGGGACAGCTTACAATGAGCAGTTCTTC.